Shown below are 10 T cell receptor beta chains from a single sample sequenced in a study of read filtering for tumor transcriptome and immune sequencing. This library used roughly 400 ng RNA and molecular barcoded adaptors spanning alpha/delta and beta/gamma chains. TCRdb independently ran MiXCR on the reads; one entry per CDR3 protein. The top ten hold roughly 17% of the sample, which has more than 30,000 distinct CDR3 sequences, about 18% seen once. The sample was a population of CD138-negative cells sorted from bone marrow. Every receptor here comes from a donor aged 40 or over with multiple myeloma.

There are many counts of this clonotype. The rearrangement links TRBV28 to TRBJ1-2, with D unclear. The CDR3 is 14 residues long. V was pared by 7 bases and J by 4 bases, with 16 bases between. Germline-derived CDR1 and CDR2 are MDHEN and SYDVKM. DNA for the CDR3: TGTGCCAGCATAAGGGCAGCCCGATCCTATGGCTACACCTTC. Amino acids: CASIRAARSYGYTF.

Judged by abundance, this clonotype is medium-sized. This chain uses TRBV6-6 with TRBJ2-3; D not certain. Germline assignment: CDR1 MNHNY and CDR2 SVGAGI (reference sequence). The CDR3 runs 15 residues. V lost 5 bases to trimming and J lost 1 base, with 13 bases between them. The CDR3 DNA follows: TGTGCCAGCAGTGAGACTGTTGGGGGCACAGATACGCAGTATTTT. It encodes CASSETVGGTDTQYF.

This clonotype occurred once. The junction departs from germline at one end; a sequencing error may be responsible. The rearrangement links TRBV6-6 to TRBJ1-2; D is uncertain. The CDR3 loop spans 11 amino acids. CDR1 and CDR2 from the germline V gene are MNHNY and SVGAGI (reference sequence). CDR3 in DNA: TGTGCCAGCAGCTACAACTATGGCTACATCTTC. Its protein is CASSYNYGYIF.

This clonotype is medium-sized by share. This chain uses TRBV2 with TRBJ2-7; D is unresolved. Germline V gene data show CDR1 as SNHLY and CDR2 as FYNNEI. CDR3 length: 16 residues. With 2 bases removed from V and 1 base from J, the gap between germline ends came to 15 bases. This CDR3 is CASSERGPEPSYEQYF. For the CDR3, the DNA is TGTGCCAGCAGTGAACGTGGTCCAGAGCCTTCCTACGAGCAGTACTTC.

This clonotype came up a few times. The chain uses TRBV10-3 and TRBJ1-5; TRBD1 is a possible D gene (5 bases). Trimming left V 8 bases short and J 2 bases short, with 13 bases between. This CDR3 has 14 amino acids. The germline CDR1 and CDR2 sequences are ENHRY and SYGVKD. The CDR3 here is CAIQGDSGNQPQHF. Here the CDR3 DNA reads TGTGCCATCCAAGGGGATTCGGGCAATCAGCCCCAGCATTTT.

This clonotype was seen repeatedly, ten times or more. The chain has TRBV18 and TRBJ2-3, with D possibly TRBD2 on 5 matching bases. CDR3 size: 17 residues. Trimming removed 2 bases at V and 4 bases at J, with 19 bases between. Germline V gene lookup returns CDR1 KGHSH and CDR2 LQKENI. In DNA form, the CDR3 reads TGTGCCAGCTCACCATTCGGGCGCGGGTCCCTGGCAGATACGCAGTATTTT. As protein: CASSPFGRGSLADTQYF.

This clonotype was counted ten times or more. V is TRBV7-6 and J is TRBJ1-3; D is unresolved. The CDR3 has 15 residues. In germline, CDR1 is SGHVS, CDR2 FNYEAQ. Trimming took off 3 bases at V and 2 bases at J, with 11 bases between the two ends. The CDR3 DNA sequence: TGTGCCAGCAGCTTTGGATCCGGGGCTGGAAACACCATATATTTT. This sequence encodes CASSFGSGAGNTIYF. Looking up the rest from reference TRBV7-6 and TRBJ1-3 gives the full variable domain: GAGVSQSPRYKVTKRGQDVALRCDPISGHVSLYWYRQALGQGPEFLTYFNYEAQQDKSGLPNDRFSAERPEGSISTLTIQRTEQRDSAMYRCASSFGSGAGNTIYFGEGSWLTVV.

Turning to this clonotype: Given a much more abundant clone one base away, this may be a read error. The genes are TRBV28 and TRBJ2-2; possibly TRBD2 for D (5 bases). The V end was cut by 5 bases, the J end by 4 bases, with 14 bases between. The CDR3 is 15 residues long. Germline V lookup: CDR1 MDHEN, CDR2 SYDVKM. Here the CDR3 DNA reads TGTGCCAGCAGTCACCGGAGGCTGGGCACCGGGGAGCTGTTTTTT. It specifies CASSHRRLGTGELFF.

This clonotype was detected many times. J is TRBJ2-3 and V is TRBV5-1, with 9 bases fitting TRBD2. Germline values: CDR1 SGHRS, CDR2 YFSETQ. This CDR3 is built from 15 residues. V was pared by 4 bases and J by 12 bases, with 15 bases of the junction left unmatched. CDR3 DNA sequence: TGCGCCAGCAGCGTAATAGCGGGAGAACCTGGAACCCAGTATTTT. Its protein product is CASSVIAGEPGTQYF. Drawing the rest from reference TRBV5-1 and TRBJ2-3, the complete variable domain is KAGVTQTPRYLIKTRGQQVTLSCSPISGHRSVSWYQQTPGQGLQFLFEYFSETQRNKGNFPGRFSGRQFSNSRSEMNVSTLELGDSALYLCASSVIAGEPGTQYFGPGTRLTVL.

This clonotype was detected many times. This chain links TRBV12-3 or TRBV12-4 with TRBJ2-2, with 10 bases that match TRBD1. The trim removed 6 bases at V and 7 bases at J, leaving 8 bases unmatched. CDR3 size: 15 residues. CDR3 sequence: CASREGTGVGGELFF. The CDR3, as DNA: TGTGCCAGCAGGGAAGGGACAGGGGTCGGCGGGGAGCTGTTTTTT.